This is a list of T cell receptor beta chains from one sample in a study of T cells in Graves' hyperthyroidism and ophthalmopathy. Using its own MiXCR run on the multiplex PCR reads, TCRdb lists one record per CDR3 protein. The sample holds about 350,000 distinct CDR3 sequences; approximately 16% are singletons and the top ten take around 20%. Material: blood. The source of these receptors is a woman aged 55-70 years with Graves' ophthalmopathy. CDR3s include the opening cysteine and the closing phenylalanine or tryptophan. A D gene is named only where the DNA matches it firmly. Clone size is not always given. Where it is, it says once, few, many or a class for expanded clones.

J gene: TRBJ1-1
clone size: few
D gene: NA
V gene: TRBV4-1
CDR3 DNA: TGCGCCAGCAGCCAAGCGACCCCCCGGACGGTGAACACTGAAGCTTTCTTT
CDR3 protein: CASSQATPRTVNTEAFF

J gene: TRBJ1-2
clone size: many
D gene: NA
V gene: TRBV3-1
CDR3 DNA: TGTGCCAGCAGCCAAGATTCGGACGGGGCGGGGAGCTACACCTTC
CDR3 protein: CASSQDSDGAGSYTF

J gene: TRBJ2-1
clone size: many
D gene: NA
V gene: TRBV13
CDR3 DNA: TGTGCCAGCAGCTCTAGAGCTAGGCTAGATTCTTACAATGAGCAGTTCTTC
CDR3 protein: CASSSRARLDSYNEQFF

J gene: TRBJ2-1
clone size: many
D gene: TRBD2
V gene: TRBV11-2
CDR3 DNA: TGTGCCAGCAGCGTTCTAGCGGGAGGGAAAGATGAGCAGTTCTTC
CDR3 protein: CASSVLAGGKDEQFF

J gene: TRBJ2-3
clone size: NA
D gene: TRBD2
V gene: TRBV27
CDR3 DNA: TGTGCCAGCAGTTTTTGGTTTAGCGGGAGGAAGGGCACAGATACGCAGTATTTT
CDR3 protein: CASSFWFSGRKGTDTQYF

J gene: TRBJ2-3
clone size: NA
D gene: NA
V gene: TRBV6-9
CDR3 DNA: TGTGCCAGCAGTTGGGAGAGCGCAGATACGCAGTATTTT
CDR3 protein: CASSWESADTQYF

J gene: TRBJ1-5
clone size: few
D gene: NA
V gene: TRBV6-1
CDR3 DNA: TGTGCCAGCAGTCGGACAAGCAATCAGCCCCAGCATTTT
CDR3 protein: CASSRTSNQPQHF

J gene: TRBJ1-5
clone size: many
D gene: TRBD1
V gene: TRBV5-5
CDR3 DNA: TGTGCCAGCAGCTTGGACGTCAGGGGGTTGGGTCAGCCCCAGCATTTT
CDR3 protein: CASSLDVRGLGQPQHF

J gene: TRBJ2-7
clone size: many
D gene: TRBD2
V gene: TRBV20-1
CDR3 DNA: TGCAGTGTATTTGGCCCCCTAGCGGGAGATATACGGGCTGGTGAGCAGTACTTC
CDR3 protein: CSVFGPLAGDIRAGEQYF

J gene: TRBJ2-1
clone size: NA
D gene: NA
V gene: TRBV6-2/TRBV6-3
CDR3 DNA: TGTGCCAGCACCGTAACAGGAGCATCCTACAATGAGCAGTTCTTC
CDR3 protein: CASTVTGASYNEQFF

J gene: TRBJ2-1
clone size: few
D gene: NA
V gene: TRBV6-1
CDR3 DNA: TGTGCCAGCAGAGCCCCTCCCCCTGGTGTCGAGCAGTTCTTC
CDR3 protein: CASRAPPPGVEQFF

J gene: TRBJ1-5
clone size: NA
D gene: NA
V gene: TRBV20-1
CDR3 DNA: TGCAGTGCTAGCAATGGTGGACATAATAATCAGCCCCAGCATTTT
CDR3 protein: CSASNGGHNNQPQHF

J gene: TRBJ2-1
clone size: NA
D gene: TRBD2
V gene: TRBV25-1
CDR3 DNA: TGTGCCAGCAGTGAAATTGGTGTAGGGACTAGCGGGAGGGAAGGCAATGAGCAGTTCTTC
CDR3 protein: CASSEIGVGTSGREGNEQFF

J gene: TRBJ1-1
clone size: NA
D gene: NA
V gene: TRBV19
CDR3 DNA: TGTGCCAGTATTATAGCAGGTAACACTGAAGCTTTCTTT
CDR3 protein: CASIIAGNTEAFF

J gene: TRBJ2-1
clone size: NA
D gene: TRBD2
V gene: TRBV6-5
CDR3 DNA: TGTGCCAGCAGTTATCGACCCGGGACTAGTAAACAGAATGAGCAGTTCTTC
CDR3 protein: CASSYRPGTSKQNEQFF

J gene: TRBJ2-1
clone size: many
D gene: TRBD2
V gene: TRBV28
CDR3 DNA: TGTGCCAGCAGTGAGCGGGAGGGCCGAGAGCAGTTCTTC
CDR3 protein: CASSEREGREQFF

J gene: TRBJ2-4
clone size: few
D gene: TRBD1
V gene: TRBV6-1
CDR3 DNA: TGTGCCAGCAGTGGGGACAGGGCCAAAAACATTCAGTACTTC
CDR3 protein: CASSGDRAKNIQYF

J gene: TRBJ2-7
clone size: many
D gene: NA
V gene: TRBV29-1
CDR3 DNA: TGCAGCGCAAGACAGACCTACGAGCAGTACTTC
CDR3 protein: CSARQTYEQYF

J gene: TRBJ1-6
clone size: few
D gene: TRBD1
V gene: TRBV3-1
CDR3 DNA: TGTGCCAGCAGCTGGGGACAGGGCACGGATAATTCACCCCTCCACTTT
CDR3 protein: CASSWGQGTDNSPLHF

J gene: TRBJ2-4
clone size: NA
D gene: NA
V gene: TRBV24-1
CDR3 DNA: TGTGCCACCGGGGAAGCGGGCCAAAACATTCAGTACTTC
CDR3 protein: CATGEAGQNIQYF

J gene: TRBJ2-2
clone size: NA
D gene: TRBD2
V gene: TRBV10-2
CDR3 DNA: TGCGCCAGCAGGCTAGCGGGAGCACACACCGGGGAGCTGTTTTTT
CDR3 protein: CASRLAGAHTGELFF

J gene: TRBJ1-4
clone size: few
D gene: TRBD1
V gene: TRBV29-1
CDR3 DNA: TGCAGCGCTTCGACAGGGCGAGGAGGACTGTTTTTT
CDR3 protein: CSASTGRGGLFF

J gene: TRBJ2-5
clone size: many
D gene: TRBD2
V gene: TRBV3-1
CDR3 DNA: TGTGCCAGCAGCCGAGGAGGAGTAGCGGGTCAAGAGACCCAGTACTTC
CDR3 protein: CASSRGGVAGQETQYF

J gene: TRBJ1-4
clone size: few
D gene: TRBD1
V gene: TRBV28
CDR3 DNA: TGTGCCAGCAAGTCCCCTCAGGGGGCGGGGGGGCTGCGTAGAAAACTGTTTTTT
CDR3 protein: CASKSPQGAGGLRRKLFF

J gene: TRBJ1-4
clone size: many
D gene: TRBD1
V gene: TRBV7-8
CDR3 DNA: TGTGCCAGCAGCTTGAGACAGGGTGAAGAAAAACTGTTTTTT
CDR3 protein: CASSLRQGEEKLFF

J gene: TRBJ2-7
clone size: many
D gene: TRBD1
V gene: TRBV3-1
CDR3 DNA: TGTGCCAGCAGCCAACAAGGGACAGGGGGGGAGCAGTACTTC
CDR3 protein: CASSQQGTGGEQYF

J gene: TRBJ2-7
clone size: few
D gene: NA
V gene: TRBV7-8
CDR3 DNA: TGTGCCAGCAGCTTAGGAGCGGCCCCTGGGGAGCAGTACTTC
CDR3 protein: CASSLGAAPGEQYF

J gene: TRBJ2-1
clone size: many
D gene: TRBD1
V gene: TRBV3-1
CDR3 DNA: TGTGCCAGCAGCCTACAGGGGTATGAGCAGTTCTTC
CDR3 protein: CASSLQGYEQFF

J gene: TRBJ1-5
clone size: few
D gene: NA
V gene: TRBV29-1
CDR3 DNA: TGCAGCGTTGGGGCAAGCGGGGGCAATCAGCCCCAGCATTTT
CDR3 protein: CSVGASGGNQPQHF

J gene: TRBJ2-3
clone size: NA
D gene: TRBD2
V gene: TRBV9
CDR3 DNA: TGTGCCAGCAGCGTAGACGGGAGGGACACAGATACGCAGTATTTT
CDR3 protein: CASSVDGRDTDTQYF

J gene: TRBJ1-1
clone size: many
D gene: TRBD1
V gene: TRBV12-5
CDR3 DNA: TGTGCTAGTGGTAAGGGACAGGGAATGAACACTGAAGCTTTCTTT
CDR3 protein: CASGKGQGMNTEAFF

J gene: TRBJ2-7
clone size: many
D gene: TRBD2
V gene: TRBV10-3
CDR3 DNA: TGTGCCGTAACTAGCGGGTTGTACGAGCAGTACTTC
CDR3 protein: CAVTSGLYEQYF

J gene: TRBJ2-7
clone size: many
D gene: NA
V gene: TRBV30
CDR3 DNA: TGTGCCTGGAGTGCCGGCGGAGGTTTCTACGAGCAGTACTTC
CDR3 protein: CAWSAGGGFYEQYF

J gene: TRBJ2-1
clone size: NA
D gene: NA
V gene: TRBV7-3
CDR3 DNA: TGTGCCAGCAGCGGGGGGGGCGGGAGTCAATACAATGAGCAGTTCTTC
CDR3 protein: CASSGGGGSQYNEQFF

J gene: TRBJ1-2
clone size: many
D gene: NA
V gene: TRBV18
CDR3 DNA: TGTGCCAGCTCACCACCGGTGGGGATGGATGGCTACACCTTC
CDR3 protein: CASSPPVGMDGYTF